This TCR beta chain is drawn from a study of cytomegalovirus exposure and HLA in healthy donors. The CDR3 is 13 residues long. Trimming removed 2 bases from V and 8 bases from J, with 12 bases in between. CDR1 is MDHEN and CDR2 is SYDVKM in the germline V gene. Amplification used 60 Vbeta primers and 13 Jbeta primers. Profiling relied on immunoSEQ multiplex PCR, and the TCRdb table lists in-frame clones only, not all of them. The sample records around 190,000 clones, about 80% being singletons. The TCR was taken from a man aged 60 to 69 in good health and CMV-seronegative. The rearrangement uses TRBV28 and TRBJ2-5; D call uncertain. The sample was PBMCs. CDR3 nucleotide sequence: TGTGCCAGCAGTTTAGTTCCAGGTCCCACCCAGTACTTC. Translation gives CASSLVPGPTQYF.